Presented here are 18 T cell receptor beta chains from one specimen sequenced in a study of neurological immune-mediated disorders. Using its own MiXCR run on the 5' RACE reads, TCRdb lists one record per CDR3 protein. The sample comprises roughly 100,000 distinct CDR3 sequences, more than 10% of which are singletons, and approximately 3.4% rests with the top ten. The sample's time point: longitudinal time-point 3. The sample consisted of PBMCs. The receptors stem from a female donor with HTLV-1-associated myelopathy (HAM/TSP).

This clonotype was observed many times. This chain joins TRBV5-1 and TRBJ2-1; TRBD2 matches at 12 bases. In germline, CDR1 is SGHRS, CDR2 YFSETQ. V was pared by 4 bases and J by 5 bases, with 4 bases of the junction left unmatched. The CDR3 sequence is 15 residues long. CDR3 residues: CASSVLAGGHNEQFF. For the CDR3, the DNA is TGCGCCAGCAGCGTACTAGCGGGGGGACACAATGAGCAGTTCTTC.

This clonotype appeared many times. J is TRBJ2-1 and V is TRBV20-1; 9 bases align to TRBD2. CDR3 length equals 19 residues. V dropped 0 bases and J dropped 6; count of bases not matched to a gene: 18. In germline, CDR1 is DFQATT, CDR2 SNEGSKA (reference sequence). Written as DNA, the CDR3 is TGCAGTGCTAGAGATCAGGGTGGCAACCTAGCGGGGTACTTCAATGAGCAGTTCTTC. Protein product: CSARDQGGNLAGYFNEQFF.

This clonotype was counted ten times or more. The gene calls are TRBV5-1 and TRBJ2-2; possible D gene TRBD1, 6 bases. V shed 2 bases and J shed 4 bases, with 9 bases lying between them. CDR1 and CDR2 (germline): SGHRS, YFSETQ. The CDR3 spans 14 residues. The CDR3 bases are TGCGCCAGCAGCTTAGGACAGACCACCGGGGAGCTGTTTTTT. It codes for CASSLGQTTGELFF.

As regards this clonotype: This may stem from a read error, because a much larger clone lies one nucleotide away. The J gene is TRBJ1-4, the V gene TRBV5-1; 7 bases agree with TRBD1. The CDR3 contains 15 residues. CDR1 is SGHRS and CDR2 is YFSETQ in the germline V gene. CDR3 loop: CAISWGQIGGEKLFF. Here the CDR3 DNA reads TGCGCCATCAGCTGGGGACAGATTGGAGGTGAAAAACTGTTTTTT.

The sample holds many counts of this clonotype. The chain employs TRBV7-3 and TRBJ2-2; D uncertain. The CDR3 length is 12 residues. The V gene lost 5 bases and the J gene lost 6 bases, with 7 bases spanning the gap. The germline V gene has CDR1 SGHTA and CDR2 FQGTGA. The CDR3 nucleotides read TGTGCCAGCAGCCGACCGTCCGGGGAGCTGTTTTTT. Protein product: CASSRPSGELFF.

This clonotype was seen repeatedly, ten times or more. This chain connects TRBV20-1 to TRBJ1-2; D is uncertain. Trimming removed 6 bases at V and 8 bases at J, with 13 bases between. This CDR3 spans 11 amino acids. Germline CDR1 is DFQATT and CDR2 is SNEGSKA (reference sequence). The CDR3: CSASEWEGYTF. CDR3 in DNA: TGCAGTGCCAGCGAATGGGAGGGCTACACCTTC.

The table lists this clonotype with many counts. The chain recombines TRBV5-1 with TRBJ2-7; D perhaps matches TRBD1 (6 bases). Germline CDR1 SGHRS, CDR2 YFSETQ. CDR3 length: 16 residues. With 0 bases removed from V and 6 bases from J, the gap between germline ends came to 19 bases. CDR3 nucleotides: TGCGCCAGCAGCTTGGACAGGGTTACTCGTCTCGGCGAGCAGTACTTC. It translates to CASSLDRVTRLGEQYF.

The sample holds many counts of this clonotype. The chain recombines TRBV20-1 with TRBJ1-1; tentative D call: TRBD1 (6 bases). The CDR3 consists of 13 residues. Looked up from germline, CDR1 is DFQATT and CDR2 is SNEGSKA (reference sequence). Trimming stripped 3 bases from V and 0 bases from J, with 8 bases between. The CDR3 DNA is TGCAGTGCTAGGGACAGAGTGAACACTGAAGCTTTCTTT. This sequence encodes CSARDRVNTEAFF.

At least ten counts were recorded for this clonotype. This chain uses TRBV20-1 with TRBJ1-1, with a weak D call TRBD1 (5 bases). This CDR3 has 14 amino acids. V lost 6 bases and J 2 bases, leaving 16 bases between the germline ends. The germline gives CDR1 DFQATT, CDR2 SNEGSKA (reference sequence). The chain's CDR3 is CSARAGDYNTEAFF. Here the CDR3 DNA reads TGCAGTGCCAGGGCTGGAGACTATAACACTGAAGCTTTCTTT.

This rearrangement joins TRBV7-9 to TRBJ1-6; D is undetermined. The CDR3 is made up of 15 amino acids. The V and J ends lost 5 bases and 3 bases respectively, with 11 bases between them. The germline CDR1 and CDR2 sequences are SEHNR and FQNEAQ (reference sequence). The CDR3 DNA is TGTGCCAGCAGCCCCGGGCAGGACTATAATTCACCCCTCCACTTT. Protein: CASSPGQDYNSPLHF.

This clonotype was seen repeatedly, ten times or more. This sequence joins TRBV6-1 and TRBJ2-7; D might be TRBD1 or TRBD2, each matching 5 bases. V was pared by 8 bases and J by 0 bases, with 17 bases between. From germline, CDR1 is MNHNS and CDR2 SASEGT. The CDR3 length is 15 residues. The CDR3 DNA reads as TGTGCCAGCGCCGAGGGACCAACGAGCTCCTACGAGCAGTACTTC. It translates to CASAEGPTSSYEQYF.

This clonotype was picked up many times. CDR3 residues: CASSFRPGEKLFF. In nucleotides, the CDR3 is TGTGCCAGCAGCTTCCGTCCCGGTGAAAAACTGTTTTTT. This sequence joins TRBV7-3 and TRBJ1-4; D unclear. The CDR3 extends over 13 amino acids. Trimming removed 3 bases at V and 7 bases at J, with 9 bases between. Germline V CDR1 and CDR2: SGHTA, FQGTGA. Variable domain in full (rest from reference TRBV7-3 and TRBJ1-4): GAGVSQTPSNKVTEKGKYVELRCDPISGHTALYWYRQSLGQGPEFLIYFQGTGAADDSGLPNDRFFAVRPEGSVSTLKIQRTERGDSAVYLCASSFRPGEKLFFGSGTQLSVL.

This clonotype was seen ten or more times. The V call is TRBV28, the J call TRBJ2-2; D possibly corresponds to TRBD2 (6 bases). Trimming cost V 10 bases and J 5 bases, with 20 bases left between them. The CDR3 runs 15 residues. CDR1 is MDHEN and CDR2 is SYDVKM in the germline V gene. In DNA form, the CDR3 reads TGTGCCACCCGGAGGGCAGGGCAAGGAACCGGGGAGCTGTTTTTT. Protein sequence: CATRRAGQGTGELFF.

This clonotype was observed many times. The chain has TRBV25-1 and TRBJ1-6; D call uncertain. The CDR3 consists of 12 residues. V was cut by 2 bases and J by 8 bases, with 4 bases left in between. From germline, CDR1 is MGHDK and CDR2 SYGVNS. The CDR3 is CASSELYSPLHF. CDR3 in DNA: TGTGCCAGCAGTGAACTGTATTCACCCCTCCACTTT.

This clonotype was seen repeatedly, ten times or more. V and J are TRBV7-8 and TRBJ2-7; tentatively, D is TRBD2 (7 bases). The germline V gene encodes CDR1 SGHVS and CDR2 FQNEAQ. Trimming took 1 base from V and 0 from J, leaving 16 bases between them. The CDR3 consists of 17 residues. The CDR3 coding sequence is TGTGCCAGCAGCTTAGTGGGGGGGCCGGGTAGCTCCTACGAGCAGTACTTC. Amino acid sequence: CASSLVGGPGSSYEQYF.

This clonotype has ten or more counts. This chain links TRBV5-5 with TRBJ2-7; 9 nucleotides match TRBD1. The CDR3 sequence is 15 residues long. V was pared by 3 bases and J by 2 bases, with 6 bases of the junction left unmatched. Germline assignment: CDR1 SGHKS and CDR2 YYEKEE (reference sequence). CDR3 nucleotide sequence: TGTGCCAGCAGCTGGGGACAGGGATCGGCCTACGAGCAGTACTTC. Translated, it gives CASSWGQGSAYEQYF.

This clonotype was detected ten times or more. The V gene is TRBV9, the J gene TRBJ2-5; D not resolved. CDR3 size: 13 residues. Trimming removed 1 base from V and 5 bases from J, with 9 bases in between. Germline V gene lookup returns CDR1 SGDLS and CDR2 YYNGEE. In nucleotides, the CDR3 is TGTGCCAGCAGCGTAAATCCCGGGGAGACCCAGTACTTC. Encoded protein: CASSVNPGETQYF.

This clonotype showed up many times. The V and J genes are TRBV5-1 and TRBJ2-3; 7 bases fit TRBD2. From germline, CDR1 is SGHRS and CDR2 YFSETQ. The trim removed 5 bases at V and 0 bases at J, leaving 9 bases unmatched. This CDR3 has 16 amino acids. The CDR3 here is CASSYEIAGSTDTQYF. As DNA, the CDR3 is TGCGCCAGCAGTTACGAGATAGCGGGCAGCACAGATACGCAGTATTTT.